A single sample is the source of the 2 T cell receptor beta chains below, sequenced in a study of monozygotic twins with inflammatory bowel disease. TCRdb reprocessed the 5' RACE reads, keeping one entry per CDR3 protein, no DNA. Its table records about 350,000 distinct CDR3 sequences. Sequenced material: blood. These receptors came from a human donor with ulcerative colitis or Crohn's disease, or a healthy co-twin of an affected twin (not recorded which).

The chain couples TRBV6-5 to TRBJ2-5; absent DNA, TCRdb's TRBD2 call cannot be checked. Per the germline V gene, CDR1 is MNHEY and CDR2 is SVGAGI. This CDR3 has 15 residues. CDR3: CASSYSGLSEETQYF.

The J gene is TRBJ2-3, the V gene TRBV10-2; TCRdb proposes TRBD2, but this gene call is untestable without DNA. The CDR3 loop spans 19 amino acids. Germline CDR1 is WSHSY and CDR2 is SAAADI. The CDR3 here is CASSERLAGEWASTDTQYF.